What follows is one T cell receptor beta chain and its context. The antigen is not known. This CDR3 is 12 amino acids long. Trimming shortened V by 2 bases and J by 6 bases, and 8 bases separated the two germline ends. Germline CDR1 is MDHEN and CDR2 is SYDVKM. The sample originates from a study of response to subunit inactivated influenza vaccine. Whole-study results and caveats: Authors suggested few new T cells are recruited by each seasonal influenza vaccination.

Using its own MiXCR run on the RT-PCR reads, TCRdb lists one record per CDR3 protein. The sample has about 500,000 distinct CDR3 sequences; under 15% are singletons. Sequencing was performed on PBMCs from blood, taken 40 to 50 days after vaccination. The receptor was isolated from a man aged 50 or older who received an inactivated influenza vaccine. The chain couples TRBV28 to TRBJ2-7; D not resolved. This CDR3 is CASSLKAPEQYF. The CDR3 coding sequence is TGTGCCAGCAGTTTAAAAGCTCCCGAGCAGTACTTC.